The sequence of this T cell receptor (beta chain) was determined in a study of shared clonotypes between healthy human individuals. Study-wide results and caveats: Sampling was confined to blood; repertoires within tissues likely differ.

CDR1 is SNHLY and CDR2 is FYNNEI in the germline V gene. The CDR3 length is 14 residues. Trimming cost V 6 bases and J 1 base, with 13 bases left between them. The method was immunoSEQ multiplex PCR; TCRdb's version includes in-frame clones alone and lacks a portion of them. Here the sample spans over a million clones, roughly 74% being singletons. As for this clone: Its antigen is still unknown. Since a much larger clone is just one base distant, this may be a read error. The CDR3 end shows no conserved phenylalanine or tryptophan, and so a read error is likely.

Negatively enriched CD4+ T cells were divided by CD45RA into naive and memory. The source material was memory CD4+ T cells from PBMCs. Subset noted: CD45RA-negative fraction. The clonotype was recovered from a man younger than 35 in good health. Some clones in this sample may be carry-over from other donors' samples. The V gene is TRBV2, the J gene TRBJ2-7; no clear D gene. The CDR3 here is CASRTESRSYEQYL. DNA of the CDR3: TGTGCCAGCAGAACTGAGTCTCGGTCCTACGAGCAGTACCTC.